In this sample, the clone carrying this T cell receptor beta chain turned up many times. The data were obtained in a study of regulatory T cells in long-lasting Graves disease. Time point described: newly diagnosed GD, antithyroid drugs for less than 3 months. The authors made the TCR library using RNA they extracted from PBMCs. CDR3-region Arm-PCR and iRepertoire HTBI primers produced the TCR beta libraries. TCRdb fed the multiplex PCR reads into MiXCR, producing one record per CDR3 protein. Of approximately 310,000 distinct CDR3 sequences listed, over 15% are singletons. The source material was peripheral blood mononuclear cells (PBMCs), sampled at new diagnosis, from a patient treated with antithyroid drugs. The origin of this receptor is a female donor with Graves disease.

The CDR3 bases are TGTGCCAGCAGCTCAGGGACAGGGATGTGGTACGAGCAGTACTTC. Translated: CASSSGTGMWYEQYF. V usage is TRBV7-2 and J usage is TRBJ2-7; 9 bases are shared with TRBD1. Germline V CDR1 and CDR2: SGHTA, FQGNSA. The V and J ends lost 4 bases and 4 bases, in that order; junction bases with no gene match: 8. The CDR3 sequence is 15 residues long.